One sample yielded the 28 T cell receptor beta chains listed below, sequenced in a study of cytomegalovirus exposure and HLA in healthy donors (dated by TCRdb to between 2016 and 2019). The library was produced with the immunoSEQ multiplex PCR assay. For the multiplex PCR, a mixture combining 60 forward primers for TCR Vbeta segments and 13 reverse primers for TCR Jbeta segments was used. TCRdb mirrors the immuneACCESS table, restricted to in-frame sequences. Some clones are absent from its copies; in checked studies, under half trace to an unresolved V gene, and the reason for the others is unknown. Within this sample are roughly 140,000 clones, with about three quarters of them counted one time only. Clones ranked in the top ten supply 0.5% to 0.85% of the sample. Input material: PBMCs. All receptors derive from a male donor in good health and CMV-seronegative.

This chain uses TRBV9 with TRBJ2-3; TRBD2 matches at 12 bases. The germline V gene has CDR1 SGDLS and CDR2 YYNGEE. The CDR3 spans 16 residues. V shed 4 bases, J shed 6 bases, and the junction held 9 bases outside the gene matches. The CDR3 DNA is TGTGCCAGCAGCCCCTCTAGCGGGGGGGCTTGGGATACGCAGTATTTT. Translating gives CASSPSSGGAWDTQYF.

The CDR3 DNA reads as TGTGCCAGTAGTATCGACCAGGCAACCTACGAGCAGTACTTC. It encodes CASSIDQATYEQYF. This chain uses TRBV19 with TRBJ2-7; D is unclear. The germline V and J ends were trimmed by 3 bases and 2 bases, with 11 bases remaining between them. Germline V gene data show CDR1 as LNHDA and CDR2 as SQIVND (reference sequence). CDR3 size: 14 residues.

The chain employs TRBV30 and TRBJ2-3, with 8 bases that match TRBD2. Germline CDR1 GTSNPN, CDR2 SVGIG (reference sequence). Trimming removed 3 bases from V and 2 bases from J; junction bases left unmatched: 10. The CDR3 consists of 16 residues. The CDR3 bases are TGTGCCTGGAGCAGAGGTAGCGGGGTGATCACAGATACGCAGTATTTT. Translating gives CAWSRGSGVITDTQYF.

The CDR3 here is CASSLQGWGTEAFF. In nucleotides, the CDR3 is TGTGCCAGCAGTTTACAGGGGTGGGGCACTGAAGCTTTCTTT. The chain has TRBV27 and TRBJ1-1, with D possibly matching TRBD1 (6 bases). From germline, CDR1 is MNHEY and CDR2 SMNVEV (reference sequence). The CDR3 is 14 residues long. Trimming pared 2 bases from V and 4 bases from J, leaving 11 bases between.

CDR3 DNA sequence: TGTGCCAGCAGCGCGGGACTAGCGGGGGGGCCCTCCTACAATGAGCAGTTCTTC. As protein: CASSAGLAGGPSYNEQFF. The chain has TRBV5-6 and TRBJ2-1, with 16 bases matching TRBD2. This CDR3 spans 18 amino acids. CDR1 is SGHDT and CDR2 is YYEEEE in the germline V gene. V lost 4 bases and J lost 0; bases outside the gene matches: 4. The whole variable domain, remainder taken from reference TRBV5-6 and TRBJ2-1, is DAGVTQSPTHLIKTRGQQVTLRCSPKSGHDTVSWYQQALGQGPQFIFQYYEEEERQRGNFPDRFSGHQFPNYSSELNVNALLLGDSALYLCASSAGLAGGPSYNEQFFGPGTRLTVL.

Comment on this clone: Other DNA sequences of this sample code for an identical CDR3. The gene calls are TRBV29-1 and TRBJ2-3, with D tentatively TRBD1 (6 bases). CDR3 size: 14 residues. V was cut by 5 bases and J by 2 bases, with 14 bases left in between. Germline loops: CDR1 SQVTM, CDR2 ANQGSEA. The CDR3 region has the DNA TGCAGCGTTAGGGGTGGGGGCTTCACAGATACGCAGTATTTT. Translation: CSVRGGGFTDTQYF.

V usage is TRBV11-2 and J usage is TRBJ2-7; D is unclear. The germline V gene encodes CDR1 SGHAT and CDR2 FQNNGV. Between the trimmed V and J ends, which lost 5 bases and 3 bases, there was a span of 17 bases. The CDR3 consists of 15 residues. For the CDR3, the DNA is TGTGCCAGCAGCCCACGGAACAGCCGACACTACGAGCAGTACTTC. This encodes CASSPRNSRHYEQYF.

This chain uses TRBV6-1 with TRBJ1-6; 9 bases fit TRBD1. CDR1 is MNHNS, CDR2 SASEGT, per germline. V was pared by 6 bases and J by 4 bases, with 4 bases of the junction left unmatched. The CDR3 is made up of 15 amino acids. The chain's CDR3 is CASSADRGYNSPLHF. The CDR3 bases are TGTGCCAGCAGCGCGGACAGGGGTTATAATTCACCCCTCCACTTT.

V is TRBV10-3 and J is TRBJ2-3; 14 bases agree with TRBD2. CDR3 size: 17 residues. The germline CDR1 and CDR2 sequences are ENHRY and SYGVKD. V shed 6 bases and J 3 bases; nucleotides not matched to a gene: 8. The CDR3 nucleotides are TGTGCCATCAGACCCGGGACTAGCGGGAGTGGAACAGATACGCAGTATTTT. This sequence encodes CAIRPGTSGSGTDTQYF.

The chain employs TRBV7-2 and TRBJ2-7; D not resolved. The CDR3 totals 14 residues. Germline V gene sequence: CDR1 SGHTA, CDR2 FQGNSA. Trimming removed 1 base at V and 4 bases at J, with 11 bases between. CDR3 in amino acids: CASSLDSLYYEQYF. CDR3 DNA: TGTGCCAGCAGCTTAGACAGTCTTTATTACGAGCAGTACTTC.

A note on this clone: Distinct nucleotide sequences in the sample also encode this CDR3. This rearrangement joins TRBV9 to TRBJ2-5; 7 bases are shared with TRBD1. Losses at the gene ends were 0 bases for V and 4 bases for J; bases not matched to a gene: 6. The CDR3 extends over 15 amino acids. CDR1 is SGDLS, CDR2 YYNGEE, per germline. The CDR3 DNA reads as TGTGCCAGCAGCGTAGCAGGGGGTGGAGGAGAGACCCAGTACTTC. Protein: CASSVAGGGGETQYF.

This clone has only one observation. V gene TRBV13 combines with J gene TRBJ2-7; the match to TRBD1 covers 10 bases. Germline V gene data show CDR1 as PRHDT and CDR2 as FYEKMQ (reference sequence). CDR3 length: 16 residues. With V trimmed by 4 bases and J by 2 bases, 8 bases remained unmatched. The CDR3 nucleotides are TGTGCCAGCAGCTCGATCCGGGACAGGGGAGCCTACGAGCAGTACTTC. This sequence encodes CASSSIRDRGAYEQYF.

This clone was seen more than once but under ten times. The chain couples TRBV7-3 to TRBJ1-1; a weak D match, TRBD1 (5 bases). The V gene lost 2 bases and the J gene lost 1 base, with 11 bases spanning the gap. This CDR3 region has 15 residues. CDR1 is SGHTA, CDR2 FQGTGA, per germline. The chain's CDR3 is CASSLGGTKNTEAFF. CDR3 sequence (DNA): TGTGCCAGCAGCTTAGGAGGGACGAAGAACACTGAAGCTTTCTTT.

This clone was found once. The V gene is TRBV2, the J gene TRBJ2-3, with TRBD2 as a possible D gene (6 bases). Germline V gene sequence: CDR1 SNHLY, CDR2 FYNNEI. The CDR3 runs 14 residues. V gave up 4 bases and J gave up 4 bases, with 12 bases separating them. CDR3 sequence: CASSVNSGADTQYF. DNA of the CDR3: TGTGCCAGCAGTGTGAATAGCGGCGCAGATACGCAGTATTTT.

The CDR3 spells CAWSSRRTGVGELFF. CDR3 nucleotides: TGTGCCTGGAGTAGCCGCCGGACAGGGGTGGGGGAGCTGTTTTTT. The J gene is TRBJ2-2, the V gene TRBV30, with 9 nucleotides matching TRBD1. Germline assignment: CDR1 GTSNPN and CDR2 SVGIG (reference sequence). V lost 2 bases and J lost 8; bases outside the gene matches: 9. This CDR3 has 15 residues.

This clone was detected a few times. The J gene is TRBJ1-2, the V gene TRBV27; maybe TRBD1 (5 bases). CDR1 MNHEY and CDR2 SMNVEV come from the germline V gene (reference sequence). The CDR3 spans 13 residues. Trimming left V 1 base short and J 6 bases short, with 9 bases between. The chain's CDR3 is CASSLLSGDGYTF. CDR3 bases: TGTGCCAGCAGTTTATTATCGGGGGATGGCTACACCTTC.

V usage is TRBV9 and J usage is TRBJ1-1; D not resolved. Trimming removed 1 base from V and 4 bases from J, with 11 bases in between. This CDR3 comprises 14 residues. Germline assignment: CDR1 SGDLS and CDR2 YYNGEE. The CDR3 DNA sequence: TGTGCCAGCAGCGTAAGTCACGGTTCCACTGAAGCTTTCTTT. Translating it yields CASSVSHGSTEAFF.

The J gene is TRBJ2-7, the V gene TRBV9; 7 bases match TRBD2. The CDR3 covers 15 residues. Germline V lookup: CDR1 SGDLS, CDR2 YYNGEE. J was trimmed by 3 bases and V by 3 bases; bases with no gene match: 9. CDR3 in DNA: TGTGCCAGCAGCGAAGCGGGGTCCCCTCTCTACGAGCAGTACTTC. It translates to CASSEAGSPLYEQYF. The full variable domain, in which reference TRBV9 and TRBJ2-7 provide the parts outside the CDR3, is DSGVTQTPKHLITATGQRVTLRCSPRSGDLSVYWYQQSLDQGLQFLIQYYNGEERAKGNILERFSAQQFPDLHSELNLSSLELGDSALYFCASSEAGSPLYEQYFGPGTRLTVT.

The chain links TRBV5-1 to TRBJ2-7, with 10 bases that match TRBD1. V shed 5 bases, J shed 7 bases, and the junction held 6 bases outside the gene matches. Germline V lookup: CDR1 SGHRS, CDR2 YFSETQ. This CDR3 region has 13 residues. The CDR3 loop reads CASRPGQGTEQYF. The CDR3 DNA follows: TGCGCCAGCAGACCGGGACAGGGGACAGAGCAGTACTTC.

This sequence joins TRBV6-5 and TRBJ1-5; D gene ambiguous. With 6 bases removed from V and 2 bases from J, the gap between germline ends came to 11 bases. This CDR3 region has 14 residues. Germline V CDR1 and CDR2: MNHEY, SVGAGI. The CDR3 DNA is TGTGCCAGCAGCCCCACCCAGGGCAATCAGCCCCAGCATTTT. Its protein product is CASSPTQGNQPQHF.

This clone appeared a few times. This sequence joins TRBV2 and TRBJ1-1; no clear D gene. The CDR3 is 13 amino acids. V shed 2 bases and J shed 1 base, with 5 bases lying between them. In germline, CDR1 is SNHLY, CDR2 FYNNEI. DNA for the CDR3: TGTGCCAGCAGTGAATTAGAGAACACTGAAGCTTTCTTT. This sequence encodes CASSELENTEAFF.

The rearrangement uses TRBV5-1 and TRBJ1-1; the D gene is possibly TRBD1 (5 bases). CDR1 is SGHRS and CDR2 is YFSETQ in the germline V gene. The V end was cut by 1 base, the J end by 11 bases, with 15 bases between. The CDR3 has 13 residues. The CDR3 loop reads CASSLMQGASAFF. The DNA of the CDR3 is TGCGCCAGCAGCTTGATGCAGGGCGCGTCGGCTTTCTTT.

The chain couples TRBV11-2 to TRBJ2-3; 7 bases map to TRBD2. V lost 6 bases to trimming and J lost 5 bases; unmatched junction nucleotides: 11. Germline CDR1 is SGHAT and CDR2 is FQNNGV. This CDR3 has 15 residues. The CDR3 DNA reads TGTGCCAGCAGTGTAGCGGGCCGATGGGGAGATACGCAGTATTTT. The encoded protein is CASSVAGRWGDTQYF.

The chain employs TRBV29-1 and TRBJ1-2; 7 bases are shared with TRBD1. Trimming took 8 bases from V and 5 from J; bases not matched to a gene: 11. In germline, CDR1 is SQVTM, CDR2 ANQGSEA. The CDR3 has 13 amino acids. CDR3 in DNA: TGCAGCACCCCGGGACAGTCGCCTTATGGCTACACCTTC. Its translation is CSTPGQSPYGYTF. Combining the CDR3 with reference TRBV29-1 and TRBJ1-2 gives the whole variable domain SAVISQKPSRDICQRGTSLTIQCQVDSQVTMMFWYRQQPGQSLTLIATANQGSEATYESGFVIDKFPISRPNLTFSTLTVSNMSPEDSSIYLCSTPGQSPYGYTFGSGTRLTVV.

The rearrangement joins TRBV30 to TRBJ2-3; maybe TRBD1 (5 bases). Germline V gene data show CDR1 as GTSNPN and CDR2 as SVGIG (reference sequence). This CDR3 comprises 15 residues. V shed 5 bases and J shed 6 bases, with 21 bases lying between them. CDR3 nucleotide sequence: TGTGCCTGGGCAGGGTTTCACGAGAGTATGGATACGCAGTATTTT. It codes for CAWAGFHESMDTQYF.

The V and J genes are TRBV7-2 and TRBJ2-3; D might be TRBD2 (7 bases). Germline V gene data show CDR1 as SGHTA and CDR2 as FQGNSA. This CDR3 has 16 residues. V lost 4 bases and J 4 bases, leaving 18 bases between the germline ends. The CDR3 reads CASSSRGASKADTQYF. CDR3 nucleotide sequence: TGTGCCAGCAGCTCCCGGGGGGCTAGCAAGGCAGATACGCAGTATTTT.

V usage is TRBV7-2 and J usage is TRBJ2-7, with D tentatively TRBD2 (6 bases). This CDR3 contains 15 residues. V gave up 1 base and J gave up 0 bases, with 10 bases separating them. From germline, CDR1 is SGHTA and CDR2 FQGNSA. CDR3 in DNA: TGTGCCAGCAGCTTAGTTCGGGAGAGCTCCTACGAGCAGTACTTC. Translation: CASSLVRESSYEQYF.

V is TRBV14 and J is TRBJ1-5, with a tentative D call TRBD1 (5 bases). V gave up 4 bases and J gave up 3 bases, with 10 bases separating them. This CDR3 comprises 14 residues. Germline V gene lookup returns CDR1 SGHDN and CDR2 FVKESK. This CDR3 is CASSPGHFNQPQHF. Here the CDR3 DNA reads TGTGCCAGCAGCCCCGGACACTTCAATCAGCCCCAGCATTTT.